This is a list of T cell receptor beta chains from one sample in a study of cytomegalovirus exposure and HLA in healthy donors. Only in-frame clones appear in the TCRdb table, and some are missing; sequencing was by immunoSEQ multiplex PCR. There are 90,000 to 120,000 clones in the sample; approximately 79% occur only once, and 5.8% lies in the top ten. Material for sequencing was PBMCs. These receptors all come from a man aged 60 to 69 in good health and CMV-seropositive. Both conserved end residues are part of each CDR3. The D gene is left open where the match is weak. Not every row has a clone size; where given, it reads once, few, many or a size class.

- | TRBJ2-2 | TRBV5-1 | once | TGCGCCAGCAGCCGCCCTACATCCGGGATCTCGAACACCGGGGAGCTGTTTTTT | CASSRPTSGISNTGELFF
- | TRBJ2-7 | TRBV11-2 | few | TGTGCCAGCAGCTTAATGATGACATCTCCCTCCTACGAGCAGTACTTC | CASSLMMTSPSYEQYF
- | TRBJ2-3 | TRBV6-4 | few | TGTGCCAGCTCCCCGGGACAAGGCACAGATACGCAGTATTTT | CASSPGQGTDTQYF
- | TRBJ1-1 | TRBV6-1 | - | TGTGCCAGCAGTCAAGCCTCGGGACTCCTAGCTTTCTTT | CASSQASGLLAFF
TRBD1 | TRBJ1-4 | TRBV6-6 | few | TGTGCCAGCAGACGCCAGGACAGGGGGCTTGAAAAACTGTTTTTT | CASRRQDRGLEKLFF
TRBD1 | TRBJ2-3 | TRBV6-1 | - | TGTGCCAGCAGAGTGGGACAGGGGGCGTTAGATACGCAGTATTTT | CASRVGQGALDTQYF
- | TRBJ2-3 | TRBV4-2 | once | TGTGCCAGCAGCCAAGGTAATAGCGGTAGCACAGATACGCAGTATTTT | CASSQGNSGSTDTQYF
- | TRBJ1-1 | TRBV5-1 | - | TGCGCCAGCAGCTTGAGGACAGCGGTGAACACTGAAGCTTTCTTT | CASSLRTAVNTEAFF
TRBD1 | TRBJ1-5 | TRBV9 | - | TGTGCCAGCAGCGTCGTTCGTAGGGGACAGGGCAACAATCAGCCCCAGCATTTT | CASSVVRRGQGNNQPQHF
- | TRBJ2-1 | TRBV28 | - | TGTGCCAGCAGTTTATTACGCGGGGGCCATTATAGCTCCTACAATGAGCAGTTCTTC | CASSLLRGGHYSSYNEQFF
TRBD1 | TRBJ2-1 | TRBV7-9 | - | TGTGCCAGCAGCTCAGCCCCGGGACAGGGGGTGTATGAGCAGTTCTTC | CASSSAPGQGVYEQFF
TRBD1 | TRBJ2-1 | TRBV27 | - | TGTGCCAGCAGTTTCGGACAGGGACCCCACAATGAGCAGTTCTTC | CASSFGQGPHNEQFF
TRBD1 | TRBJ1-2 | TRBV6-5 | - | TGTGCCAGCACCGACAGGGTTGCGAACTATGGCTACACCTTC | CASTDRVANYGYTF
- | TRBJ1-5 | TRBV11-2 | - | TGTGCCAGTAGTAGGACACCAAATCAGCCCCAGCATTTT | CASSRTPNQPQHF
- | TRBJ1-1 | TRBV6-1 | - | TGTGCCAGCACTCAGGAGGCCCTGAACACTGAAGCTTTCTTT | CASTQEALNTEAFF
TRBD1 | TRBJ2-7 | TRBV5-4 | once | TGTGCCAGCAGCTCCAGGACAGGGGGCTCCGAGCAGTACTTC | CASSSRTGGSEQYF
TRBD2 | TRBJ2-5 | TRBV4-3 | - | TGCGCCAGCAGCCCTGGTGTGGGGGGGACGGAGACCCAGTACTTC | CASSPGVGGTETQYF
- | TRBJ1-1 | TRBV4-3 | few | TGCGCCAGCAGTCTTCTATTGGACAGCCGACTTGAAGCTTTCTTT | CASSLLLDSRLEAFF
- | TRBJ2-3 | TRBV28 | - | TGTGCCAGCAGTTCCCACGGGGGAAATACGCAGTATTTT | CASSSHGGNTQYF
TRBD2 | TRBJ2-2 | TRBV29-1 | - | TGCAGCGTGGGGACTAGCGGGGGGAACACCGGGGAGCTGTTTTTT | CSVGTSGGNTGELFF
- | TRBJ2-3 | TRBV19 | - | TGTGCCAGTAGTTTACAGGGATCCGATACGCAGTATTTT | CASSLQGSDTQYF
- | TRBJ2-5 | TRBV5-1 | - | TGCGCCAGCAGCTTGAACGCTCTGGCGGCACGGGGGCAGTACTTC | CASSLNALAARGQYF
- | TRBJ2-7 | TRBV21-1 | - | TGTGCCAGCAGAGCGGGGACCTCCTACGAGCAGTACTTC | CASRAGTSYEQYF
- | TRBJ1-1 | TRBV6-6 | - | TGTGCCAGCAGTTACGAGGGAGGGAACACTGAAGCTTTCTTT | CASSYEGGNTEAFF
TRBD1 | TRBJ2-7 | TRBV18 | - | TGTGCCAGCTCCCTGGGACAGGGTTCGTTCTACGAGCAGTACTTC | CASSLGQGSFYEQYF